The next 14 T cell receptor beta chains were all read from a single sample in a study of cytomegalovirus exposure and HLA in healthy donors. PCR employed 60 Vbeta and 13 Jbeta primers. Data came from immunoSEQ multiplex PCR; TCRdb stores just in-frame clones and leaves some out. The repertoire holds approximately 79,000 clones, with 60% to 85% as singletons. The sequencing sample was made of PBMCs. These receptors all come from a male donor in good health and CMV-seropositive.

The gene calls are TRBV5-6 and TRBJ2-7, with D possibly TRBD2 on 5 matching bases. The germline V gene has CDR1 SGHDT and CDR2 YYEEEE. The CDR3 has 16 amino acids. V was pared by 0 bases and J by 0 bases, with 13 bases between. DNA of the CDR3: TGTGCCAGCAGCTTGGTAGCGTTGAGGAGCTCCTACGAGCAGTACTTC. It yields the protein CASSLVALRSSYEQYF.

The rearrangement joins TRBV5-4 to TRBJ2-1; D uncertain. CDR3 length: 15 amino acids. CDR1 and CDR2 from the germline V gene are SGHNT and YYREEE (reference sequence). V gave up 0 bases and J gave up 0 bases, with 7 bases separating them. CDR3 nucleotide sequence: TGTGCCAGCAGCTTGGATCTCCCCTCCTACAATGAGCAGTTCTTC. Translated, it gives CASSLDLPSYNEQFF. The whole variable domain, remainder taken from reference TRBV5-4 and TRBJ2-1, is ETGVTQSPTHLIKTRGQQVTLRCSSQSGHNTVSWYQQALGQGPQFIFQYYREEENGRGNFPPRFSGLQFPNYSSELNVNALELDDSALYLCASSLDLPSYNEQFFGPGTRLTVL.

This clone was found a few times. The chain employs TRBV7-9 and TRBJ2-1, with 11 positions matching TRBD1. The CDR3 extends over 14 amino acids. Germline CDR1 SEHNR, CDR2 FQNEAQ (reference sequence). Trimming took 4 bases from V and 9 from J; bases not matched to a gene: 5. In DNA, the CDR3 is TGTGCCAGCAGCTCGGACAGGGGGCTAGGTGAGCAGTTCTTC. This gives the protein CASSSDRGLGEQFF.

The CDR3 coding sequence is TGTGCCATCAGTGAGGCGGGGAGGGAGAACACTGAAGCTTTCTTT. It is translated as CAISEAGRENTEAFF. The J gene is TRBJ1-1, the V gene TRBV10-3; D not resolved. The V and J ends lost 2 bases and 1 base respectively, with 11 bases between them. Germline loops: CDR1 ENHRY, CDR2 SYGVKD. The CDR3 spans 15 residues.

This clone appeared a few times. At one end the junction does not follow the germline gene, possibly because of a read error. The chain uses TRBV28 and TRBJ1-2; 8 bases fit TRBD1. In germline, CDR1 is MDHEN, CDR2 SYDVKM. This CDR3 is built from 14 residues. The CDR3 reads CASSSGQEGYGYPF. DNA of the CDR3: TGTGCCAGCAGCTCGGGACAGGAGGGCTATGGCTACCCCTTC.

In the case of this clone: A read error may account for a junction end that differs from germline. The chain is built from TRBV29-1 and TRBJ1-2; D may be TRBD1 (5 bases). Germline V gene data show CDR1 as SQVTM and CDR2 as ANQGSEA. The CDR3 runs to 12 residues. In DNA, the CDR3 is TGCAGCGTTCAAGACAGCGGCGGTGGCTACACCTTC. Its translation is CSVQDSGGGYTF.

This clone was seen only a few times. V usage is TRBV2 and J usage is TRBJ1-5, with D perhaps TRBD1 (6 bases). CDR1 SNHLY and CDR2 FYNNEI come from the germline V gene. V lost 2 bases to trimming and J lost 6 bases, with 14 bases between them. This CDR3 has 15 residues. For the CDR3, the DNA is TGTGCCAGCAGTGAAAACAGGGTGGCGGGTCAGCCCCAGCATTTT. It encodes CASSENRVAGQPQHF.

The J gene is TRBJ2-7, the V gene TRBV28; 7 bases align to TRBD1. The CDR3 sequence is 19 residues long. J lost 0 bases, V lost 7 bases, and 21 bases had no gene match. Germline lookup yields CDR1 MDHEN and CDR2 SYDVKM. The DNA of the CDR3 is TGTGCCAGCACCCTGGTGGGTTGGTCGGGGACAGTGATCTCCTACGAGCAGTACTTC. Its protein is CASTLVGWSGTVISYEQYF.

This clone came up once. The chain employs TRBV28 and TRBJ1-2; D possibly corresponds to TRBD1 (6 bases). In germline, CDR1 is MDHEN, CDR2 SYDVKM. CDR3 length equals 13 residues. Trimming stripped 2 bases from V and 4 bases from J, with 8 bases between. CDR3 sequence: CASSLQGSYGYTF. The DNA of the CDR3 is TGTGCCAGCAGTTTACAGGGGTCCTATGGCTACACCTTC.

The chain uses TRBV27 and TRBJ1-2, with a tentative D call TRBD1 (6 bases). This CDR3 spans 14 amino acids. V lost 0 bases and J 8 bases, leaving 13 bases between the germline ends. Germline V CDR1 and CDR2: MNHEY, SMNVEV (reference sequence). This CDR3 is CASSLSGGALGYTF. The CDR3 DNA sequence: TGTGCCAGCAGTTTATCGGGGGGGGCGCTGGGCTACACCTTC.

The chain employs TRBV19 and TRBJ2-7, with 7 bases lining up with TRBD2. J was trimmed by 0 bases and V by 5 bases; bases with no gene match: 16. Germline CDR1 is LNHDA and CDR2 is SQIVND (reference sequence). The CDR3 has 18 residues. The CDR3 protein is CASSEWWASGKSSYEQYF. CDR3 DNA: TGTGCCAGTAGTGAGTGGTGGGCTAGCGGAAAGAGCTCCTACGAGCAGTACTTC.

CDR3: CASSSRVTTNEKLFF. In DNA form, the CDR3 reads TGCGCCAGCAGCTCCAGGGTAACAACTAATGAAAAACTGTTTTTT. The chain couples TRBV5-1 to TRBJ1-4; D possibly corresponds to TRBD1 (5 bases). Looked up from germline, CDR1 is SGHRS and CDR2 is YFSETQ. The CDR3 consists of 15 residues. V lost 3 bases, J lost 0 bases, and 9 bases lay in between.

The V gene is TRBV2, the J gene TRBJ2-1, with 9 bases lining up with TRBD1. V gave up 4 bases and J gave up 6 bases; unmatched junction bases: 10. CDR1 SNHLY and CDR2 FYNNEI come from the germline V gene. The CDR3 runs 16 residues. CDR3 nucleotide sequence: TGTGCCAGCAGTGTTCCCCGGGACAGGGTTTTCAATGAGCAGTTCTTC. This translates into CASSVPRDRVFNEQFF.

In this sample, this clone turned up a few times. A read error may produce the germline difference seen at one junction end. The rearrangement uses TRBV7-7 and TRBJ2-5; tentative D call: TRBD2 (5 bases). The CDR3 contains 15 residues. Germline V lookup: CDR1 SSHAT, CDR2 FNYEAQ (reference sequence). In DNA form, the CDR3 reads TGTGCTAGCAGCCCAGTGGGCGGAGGTGGGGAGACCCAGTACTTC. This codes for CASSPVGGGGETQYF.